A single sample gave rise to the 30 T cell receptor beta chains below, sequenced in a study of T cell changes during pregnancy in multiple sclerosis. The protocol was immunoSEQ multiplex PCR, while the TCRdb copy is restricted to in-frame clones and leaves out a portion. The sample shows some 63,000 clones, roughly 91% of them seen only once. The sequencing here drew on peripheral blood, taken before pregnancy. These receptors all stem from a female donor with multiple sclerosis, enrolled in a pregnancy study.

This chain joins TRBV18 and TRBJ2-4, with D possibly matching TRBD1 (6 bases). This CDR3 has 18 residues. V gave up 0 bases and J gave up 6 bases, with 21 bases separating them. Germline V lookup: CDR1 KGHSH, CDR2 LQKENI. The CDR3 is CASSPPLRRQGTGNIQYF. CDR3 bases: TGTGCCAGCTCACCACCTTTGAGACGTCAGGGGACGGGAAACATTCAGTACTTC.

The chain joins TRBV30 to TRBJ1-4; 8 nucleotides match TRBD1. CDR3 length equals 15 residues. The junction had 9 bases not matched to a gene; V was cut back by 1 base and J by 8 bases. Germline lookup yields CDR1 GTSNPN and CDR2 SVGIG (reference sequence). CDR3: CAWSGRGRGREKLFF. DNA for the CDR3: TGTGCCTGGAGTGGCAGGGGGCGAGGGAGAGAAAAACTGTTTTTT.

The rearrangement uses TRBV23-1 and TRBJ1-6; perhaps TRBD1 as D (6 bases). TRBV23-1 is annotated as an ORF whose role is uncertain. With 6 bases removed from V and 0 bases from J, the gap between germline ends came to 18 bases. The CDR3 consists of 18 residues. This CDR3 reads CASSRFTGNISYNSPLHF. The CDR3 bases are TGCGCCAGCAGCCGATTCACAGGGAACATCTCCTATAATTCACCCCTCCACTTT.

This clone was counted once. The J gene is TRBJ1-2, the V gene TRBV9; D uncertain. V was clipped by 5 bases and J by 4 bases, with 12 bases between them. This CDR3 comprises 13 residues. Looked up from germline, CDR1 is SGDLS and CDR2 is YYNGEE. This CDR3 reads CASRTDGFYGYTF. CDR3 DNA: TGTGCCAGCAGGACCGACGGGTTCTATGGCTACACCTTC.

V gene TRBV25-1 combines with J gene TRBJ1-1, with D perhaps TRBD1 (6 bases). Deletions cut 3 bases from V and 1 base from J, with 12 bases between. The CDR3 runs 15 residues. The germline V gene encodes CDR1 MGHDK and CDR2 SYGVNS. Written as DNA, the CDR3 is TGTGCCAGCAGTGAGCCGGGACACCCGAACACTGAAGCTTTCTTT. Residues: CASSEPGHPNTEAFF.

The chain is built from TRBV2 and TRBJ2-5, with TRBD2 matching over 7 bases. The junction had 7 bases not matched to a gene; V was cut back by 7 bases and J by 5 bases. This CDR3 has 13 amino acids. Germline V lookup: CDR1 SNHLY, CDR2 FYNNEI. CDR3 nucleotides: TGTGCCAGCAACGCGGGGGTCTACGAGACCCAGTACTTC. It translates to CASNAGVYETQYF.

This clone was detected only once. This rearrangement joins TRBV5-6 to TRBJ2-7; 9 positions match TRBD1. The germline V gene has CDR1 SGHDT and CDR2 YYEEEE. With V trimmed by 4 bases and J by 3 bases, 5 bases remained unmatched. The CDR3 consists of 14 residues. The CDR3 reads CASSTGTGSYEQYF. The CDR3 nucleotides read TGTGCCAGCAGCACCGGGACAGGGAGCTACGAGCAGTACTTC.

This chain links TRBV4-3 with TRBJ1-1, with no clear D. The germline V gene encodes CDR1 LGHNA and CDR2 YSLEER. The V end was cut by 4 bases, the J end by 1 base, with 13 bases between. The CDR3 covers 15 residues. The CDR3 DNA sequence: TGCGCCAGCAGCCGAGAAGCGGCGGAGAACACTGAAGCTTTCTTT. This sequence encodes CASSREAAENTEAFF.

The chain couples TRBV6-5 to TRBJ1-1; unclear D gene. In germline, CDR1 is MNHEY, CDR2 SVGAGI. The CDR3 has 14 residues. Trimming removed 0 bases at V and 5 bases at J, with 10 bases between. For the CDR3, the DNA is TGTGCCAGCAGTTACTCGCCGGGATCAACTGAAGCTTTCTTT. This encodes CASSYSPGSTEAFF.

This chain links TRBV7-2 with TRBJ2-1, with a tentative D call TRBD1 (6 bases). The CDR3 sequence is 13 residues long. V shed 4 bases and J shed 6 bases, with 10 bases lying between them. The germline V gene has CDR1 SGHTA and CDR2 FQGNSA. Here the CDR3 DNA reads TGTGCCAGCAGCTCCGGGACATCCAATGAGCAGTTCTTC. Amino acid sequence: CASSSGTSNEQFF.

CDR3 amino acids: CASSLPRGRTSTDTQYF. The CDR3 coding sequence is TGTGCCAGCAGCTTACCCCGGGGGAGGACAAGCACAGATACGCAGTATTTT. The chain carries TRBV11-3 and TRBJ2-3; maybe TRBD2 (6 bases). Trimming took 2 bases from V and 0 from J, leaving 15 bases between them. Per the germline V gene, CDR1 is SGHNT and CDR2 is YENEEA. The CDR3 spans 17 residues. The full variable domain, in which reference TRBV11-3 and TRBJ2-3 provide the parts outside the CDR3, is EAGVVQSPRYKIIEKKQPVAFWCNPISGHNTLYWYLQNLGQGPELLIRYENEEAVDDSQLPKDRFSAERLKGVDSTLKIQPAELGDSAVYLCASSLPRGRTSTDTQYFGPGTRLTVL.

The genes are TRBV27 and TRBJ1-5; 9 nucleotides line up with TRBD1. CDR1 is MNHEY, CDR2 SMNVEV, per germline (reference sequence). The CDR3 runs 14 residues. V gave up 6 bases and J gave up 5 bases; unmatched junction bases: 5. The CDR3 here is CASSDRGGDQPQHF. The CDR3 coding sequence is TGTGCCAGCAGCGACAGGGGGGGGGATCAGCCCCAGCATTTT.

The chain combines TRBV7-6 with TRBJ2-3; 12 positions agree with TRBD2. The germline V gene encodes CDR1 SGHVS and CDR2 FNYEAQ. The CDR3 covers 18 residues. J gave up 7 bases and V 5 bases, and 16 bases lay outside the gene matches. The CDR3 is CASSPPLSSGGAVNTQYF. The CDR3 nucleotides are TGTGCCAGCAGCCCACCCCTGTCTAGCGGGGGGGCTGTTAATACGCAGTATTTT.

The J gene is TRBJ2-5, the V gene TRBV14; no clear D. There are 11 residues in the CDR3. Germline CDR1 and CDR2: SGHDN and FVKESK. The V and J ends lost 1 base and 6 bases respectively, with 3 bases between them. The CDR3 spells CASSQGQTQYF. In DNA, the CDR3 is TGTGCCAGCAGCCAAGGGCAGACCCAGTACTTC.

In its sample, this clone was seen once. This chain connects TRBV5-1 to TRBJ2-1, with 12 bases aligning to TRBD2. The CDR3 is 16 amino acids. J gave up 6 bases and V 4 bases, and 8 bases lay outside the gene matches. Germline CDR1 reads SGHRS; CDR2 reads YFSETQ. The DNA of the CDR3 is TGCGCCAGCAGCCCCCTCCTAGCGGGGGGGCGCAATGAGCAGTTCTTC. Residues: CASSPLLAGGRNEQFF. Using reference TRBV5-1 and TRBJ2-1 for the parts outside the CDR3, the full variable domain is KAGVTQTPRYLIKTRGQQVTLSCSPISGHRSVSWYQQTPGQGLQFLFEYFSETQRNKGNFPGRFSGRQFSNSRSEMNVSTLELGDSALYLCASSPLLAGGRNEQFFGPGTRLTVL.

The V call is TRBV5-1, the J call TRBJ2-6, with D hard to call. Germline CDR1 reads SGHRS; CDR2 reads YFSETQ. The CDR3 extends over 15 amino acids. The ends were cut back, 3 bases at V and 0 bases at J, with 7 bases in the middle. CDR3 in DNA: TGCGCCAGCAGCTCTCTTCCCTCTGGGGCCAACGTCCTGACTTTC. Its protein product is CASSSLPSGANVLTF.

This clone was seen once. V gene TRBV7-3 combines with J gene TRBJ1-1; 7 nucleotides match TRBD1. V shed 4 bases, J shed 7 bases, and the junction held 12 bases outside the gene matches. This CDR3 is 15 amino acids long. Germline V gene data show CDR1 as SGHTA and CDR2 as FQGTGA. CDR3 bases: TGTGCCAGCAGCTCAAACCACAGGGGCCAGGTTGAAGCTTTCTTT. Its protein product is CASSSNHRGQVEAFF.

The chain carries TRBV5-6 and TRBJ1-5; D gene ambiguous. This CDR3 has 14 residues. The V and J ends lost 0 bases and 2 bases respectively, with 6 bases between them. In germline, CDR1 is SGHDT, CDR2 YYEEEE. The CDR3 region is CASSLVRGNQPQHF. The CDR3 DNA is TGTGCCAGCAGCTTGGTGCGGGGCAATCAGCCCCAGCATTTT.

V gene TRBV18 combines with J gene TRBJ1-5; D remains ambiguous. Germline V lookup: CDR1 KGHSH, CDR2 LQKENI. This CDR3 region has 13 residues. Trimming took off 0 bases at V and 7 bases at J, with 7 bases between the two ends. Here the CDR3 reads CASSPPEGQPQHF. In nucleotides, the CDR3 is TGTGCCAGCTCACCACCGGAGGGACAGCCCCAGCATTTT.

The CDR3 region is CASSSYTGSYGYTF. The CDR3 DNA sequence: TGTGCCAGCAGCTCCTATACGGGGTCGTATGGCTACACCTTC. The chain has TRBV5-5 and TRBJ1-2; D remains ambiguous. V was clipped by 3 bases and J by 5 bases, with 14 bases between them. There are 14 residues in the CDR3. In germline, CDR1 is SGHKS, CDR2 YYEKEE (reference sequence).

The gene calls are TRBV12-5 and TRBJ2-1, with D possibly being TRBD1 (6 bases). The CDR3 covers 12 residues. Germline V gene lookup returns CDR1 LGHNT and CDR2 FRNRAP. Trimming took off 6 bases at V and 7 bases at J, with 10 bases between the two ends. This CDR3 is CASGITGNEQFF. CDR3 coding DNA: TGTGCTAGTGGCATAACAGGGAATGAGCAGTTCTTC.

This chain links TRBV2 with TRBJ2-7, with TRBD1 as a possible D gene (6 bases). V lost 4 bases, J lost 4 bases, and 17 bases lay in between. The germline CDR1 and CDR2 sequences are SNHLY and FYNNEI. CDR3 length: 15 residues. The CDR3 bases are TGTGCCAGCAGTGTGAGGACAGCAATAGGATACGAGCAGTACTTC. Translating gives CASSVRTAIGYEQYF. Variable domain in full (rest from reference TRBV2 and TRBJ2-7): EPEVTQTPSHQVTQMGQEVILRCVPISNHLYFYWYRQILGQKVEFLVSFYNNEISEKSEIFDDQFSVERPDGSNFTLKIRSTKLEDSAMYFCASSVRTAIGYEQYFGPGTRLTVT.

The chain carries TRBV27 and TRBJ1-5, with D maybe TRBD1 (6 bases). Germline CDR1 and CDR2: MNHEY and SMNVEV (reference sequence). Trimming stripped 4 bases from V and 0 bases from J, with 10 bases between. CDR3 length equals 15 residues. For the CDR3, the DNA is TGTGCCAGCAGTTCCCTGGGGGCTAGCAATCAGCCCCAGCATTTT. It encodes CASSSLGASNQPQHF.

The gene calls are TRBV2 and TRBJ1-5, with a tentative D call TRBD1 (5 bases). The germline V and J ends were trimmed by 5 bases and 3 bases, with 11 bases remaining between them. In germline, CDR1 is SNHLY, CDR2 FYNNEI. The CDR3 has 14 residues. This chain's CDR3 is CASSRETDNQPQHF. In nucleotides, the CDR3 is TGTGCCAGCAGTCGTGAGACAGACAATCAGCCCCAGCATTTT. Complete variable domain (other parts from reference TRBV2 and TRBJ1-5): EPEVTQTPSHQVTQMGQEVILRCVPISNHLYFYWYRQILGQKVEFLVSFYNNEISEKSEIFDDQFSVERPDGSNFTLKIRSTKLEDSAMYFCASSRETDNQPQHFGDGTRLSIL.

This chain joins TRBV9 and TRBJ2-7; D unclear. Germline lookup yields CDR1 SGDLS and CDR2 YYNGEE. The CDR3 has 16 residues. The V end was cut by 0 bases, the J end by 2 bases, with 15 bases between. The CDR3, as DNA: TGTGCCAGCAGCGTAGGGCCCAACCAAGAAGCCTACGAGCAGTACTTC. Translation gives CASSVGPNQEAYEQYF.

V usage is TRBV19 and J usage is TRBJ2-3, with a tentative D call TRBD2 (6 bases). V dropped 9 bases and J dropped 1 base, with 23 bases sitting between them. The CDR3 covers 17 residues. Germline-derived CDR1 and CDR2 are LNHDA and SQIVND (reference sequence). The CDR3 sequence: CASSPGGRGLGTDTQYF. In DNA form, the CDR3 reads TGTGCCAGCTCCCCCGGAGGGCGCGGACTCGGCACAGATACGCAGTATTTT.

This CDR3 reads CASSLLGTANNSPLHF. The CDR3 coding sequence is TGTGCCAGCAGCTTACTAGGGACAGCGAATAATTCACCCCTCCACTTT. The V call is TRBV11-2, the J call TRBJ1-6, with TRBD1 identical over 7 bases. V was pared by 2 bases and J by 5 bases, with 6 bases of the junction left unmatched. The CDR3 has 16 amino acids. Germline V gene sequence: CDR1 SGHAT, CDR2 FQNNGV.

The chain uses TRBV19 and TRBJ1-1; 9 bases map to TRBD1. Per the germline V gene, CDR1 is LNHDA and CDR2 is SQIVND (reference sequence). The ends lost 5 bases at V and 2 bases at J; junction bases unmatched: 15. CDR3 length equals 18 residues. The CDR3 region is CASSLIRQGGKSNTEAFF. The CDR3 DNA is TGTGCCAGTAGTCTTATCAGACAGGGGGGGAAGAGTAACACTGAAGCTTTCTTT. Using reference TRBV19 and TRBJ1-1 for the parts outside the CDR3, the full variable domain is DGGITQSPKYLFRKEGQNVTLSCEQNLNHDAMYWYRQDPGQGLRLIYYSQIVNDFQKGDIAEGYSVSREKKESFPLTVTSAQKNPTAFYLCASSLIRQGGKSNTEAFFGQGTRLTVV.

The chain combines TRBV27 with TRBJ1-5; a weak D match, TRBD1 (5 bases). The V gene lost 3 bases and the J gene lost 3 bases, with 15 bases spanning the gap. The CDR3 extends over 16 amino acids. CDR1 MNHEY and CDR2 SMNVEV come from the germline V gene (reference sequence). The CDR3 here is CASSLRGGTVNQPQHF. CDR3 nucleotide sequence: TGTGCCAGCAGTTTGCGGGGAGGGACCGTCAATCAGCCCCAGCATTTT.

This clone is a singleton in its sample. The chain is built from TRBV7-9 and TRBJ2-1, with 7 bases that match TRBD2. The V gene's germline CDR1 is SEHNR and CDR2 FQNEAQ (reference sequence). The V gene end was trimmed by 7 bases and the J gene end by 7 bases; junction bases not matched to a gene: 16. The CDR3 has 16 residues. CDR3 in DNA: TGTGCCAGCACCCAAGTCCGCGGGGGACCCTCTAATGAGCAGTTCTTC. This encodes CASTQVRGGPSNEQFF.